This is a list of T cell receptor beta chains from one sample in a study of blood T cell repertoires in COVID-19. TCRdb keeps only in-frame clones here, not all; method: immunoSEQ multiplex PCR. This sample has around 210,000 clones; around 80% occur once, and the top ten carry approximately 6%. Input material: peripheral blood. These receptors came from a woman in her 70s with acute or convalescent COVID-19. Both conserved end residues are part of each CDR3. Each record gives: D gene, clone size, V gene, J gene, CDR3 protein, CDR3 DNA. The D gene is left open where the match is weak. Expanded clones get a size class; other rows say once, few or many, or leave the size out.

>TRBD1|few|TRBV9|TRBJ1-1
CASSPRAQGGTEAFF
TGTGCCAGCAGCCCAAGAGCGCAGGGGGGCACTGAAGCTTTCTTT
>NA|NA|TRBV7-9|TRBJ1-1
CASSLGQPGTEAFF
TGTGCCAGCAGCTTAGGCCAGCCGGGCACTGAAGCTTTCTTT
>TRBD2|NA|TRBV28|TRBJ2-3
CASSPPGLAGGPDTQYF
TGTGCCAGCAGTCCTCCGGGACTAGCGGGAGGGCCGGATACGCAGTATTTT
>TRBD1|NA|TRBV28|TRBJ1-2
CASSMGQTNYGYTF
TGTGCCAGCAGCATGGGACAGACCAACTATGGCTACACCTTC
>TRBD2|NA|TRBV11-3|TRBJ2-3
CASSKAGVGTDTQYF
TGTGCCAGCAGCAAAGCGGGAGTGGGTACAGATACGCAGTATTTT
>NA|NA|TRBV5-1|TRBJ2-1
CASSPFNNEQFF
TGCGCCAGCAGCCCCTTTAACAATGAGCAGTTCTTC
>TRBD1|once|TRBV6-5|TRBJ2-5
CASSRQGKEGETQYF
TGTGCCAGCAGTCGACAGGGGAAGGAAGGGGAGACCCAGTACTTC
>NA|NA|TRBV5-5|TRBJ1-4
CASRRATGQEKLFF
TGTGCCAGCAGAAGGGCGACCGGACAAGAAAAACTGTTTTTT
>NA|NA|TRBV3-1/TRBV3-2|TRBJ2-7
CASSQEGRDYEQYF
TGTGCCAGCAGCCAAGAGGGCAGGGACTACGAGCAGTACTTC
>TRBD1|few|TRBV5-1|TRBJ2-1
CASSALFTGDVDNEQFF
TGCGCCAGCAGCGCCCTTTTTACAGGGGACGTCGACAATGAGCAGTTCTTC
>TRBD1|NA|TRBV18|TRBJ1-5
CASSPPGQGSQPQHF
TGTGCCAGCTCACCACCGGGACAGGGAAGCCAGCCCCAGCATTTT